The rows below give T cell receptor beta chains drawn from one sample of a study of T cell responses to AZD1222 COVID-19 vaccine. Assay: immunoSEQ multiplex PCR; the TCRdb copy retains only in-frame clones and omits some. The data show 95,000 to 150,000 clones, roughly 92% seen once. The sample was peripheral blood, taken on day 0 of AZD1222 vaccination. The source is an adult in good health. The conserved cysteine and the conserved F or W are not part of the CDR3 here. Each record gives: V gene, CDR3 protein.

v_call: TRBV12-3/TRBV12-4
cdr3_aa: ASSSRGPLGYT

v_call: TRBV9
cdr3_aa: ASTYDPTDTQY

v_call: TRBV9
cdr3_aa: ASSVGGEDTEAF

v_call: TRBV19
cdr3_aa: ASSTGTLITDTQY

v_call: TRBV28
cdr3_aa: ASSLWQGTSGNTIY

v_call: TRBV6-2/TRBV6-3
cdr3_aa: ASSYGQGAVKETQY

v_call: TRBV5-8
cdr3_aa: ASRAGGLTSYNEQF

v_call: TRBV2
cdr3_aa: ASSEQGGDYGYT

v_call: TRBV5-6
cdr3_aa: ASSLAALTGELF

v_call: TRBV19
cdr3_aa: ASTGRSNEKLF

v_call: TRBV5-1
cdr3_aa: ASSLATNDGNTEAF

v_call: TRBV19
cdr3_aa: ASSILGTGRVTEAF

v_call: TRBV18
cdr3_aa: ASSPLHEQF

v_call: TRBV19
cdr3_aa: ASSIGSGAF

v_call: TRBV29-1
cdr3_aa: SVEGRSGGSEQF

v_call: TRBV19
cdr3_aa: ASSAQQITGELF

v_call: TRBV9
cdr3_aa: ASSVGGGDTIY

v_call: TRBV5-6
cdr3_aa: ASSAAPSNEQF

v_call: TRBV7-2
cdr3_aa: ASSLVGNSNQPQH

v_call: TRBV2
cdr3_aa: ASKPSGGRPSYNEQF

v_call: TRBV11-2
cdr3_aa: ASSSQRGGTDTQY

v_call: TRBV4-3
cdr3_aa: ASSREGTLSYNEQF

v_call: TRBV18
cdr3_aa: ASSPRIGGVYGYT

v_call: TRBV19
cdr3_aa: ASTPTGGAIGSGYT

v_call: TRBV7-9
cdr3_aa: ASSSLVAPDLHNEQF

v_call: TRBV18
cdr3_aa: ASSPAGGAAGYT